Sequencing of this T cell receptor beta chain was carried out in a study of OX40 agonist ivuxolimab in advanced cancers. Study summary: The drug used for patients, ivuxolimab, was an agonistic anti-OX40 (CD134) antibody. The diagnoses of dose-escalation patients were hepatocellular carcinoma, melanoma, renal cell or head and neck cancer. Study-wide results and limits: At 0.1 to 3.0 mg/kg and by week 6, clonal expansion occurred in CD4+ and CD8+ blood T cells.

The V segment lost 4 bases and the J segment 4 bases; nucleotides outside the gene matches: 3. Germline CDR1 reads SGHNT; CDR2 reads YYREEE (reference sequence). The CDR3 is 15 residues long. This clone showed up just once. Its antigen is currently unknown. TCRdb keeps only in-frame clones here, not all; method: immunoSEQ multiplex PCR. The sample lists 80,000 or so clones; 90% were seen once. This TCR was sampled from an adult with an advanced solid tumor such as melanoma, head and neck, liver or kidney cancer. V gene TRBV5-4 combines with J gene TRBJ2-1, with 12 bases lining up with TRBD2. Sample: CD4+ or CD8+ T cells sorted from blood, taken in a trial of the OX40 agonist ivuxolimab. The CDR3 nucleotides are TGTGCCAGCAGCACCGGACTAGCGGGGTACAATGAGCAGTTCTTC. Residues: CASSTGLAGYNEQFF.